Shown below are 29 T cell receptor beta chains from a single sample sequenced in a study of control samples from healthy donors and cancer patients. Only in-frame clones appear in the TCRdb table, and some are missing; sequencing was by immunoSEQ multiplex PCR. The sample consists of about 410,000 clones, 75% to 95% of them appearing once. The sample comprised PBMCs. The origin of the receptors is a man aged 40-49 years with head and neck cancer.

This clone was counted only a few times. The V and J genes are TRBV2 and TRBJ1-6, with D possibly being TRBD1 (5 bases). Trimming left V 5 bases short and J 13 bases short, with 12 bases between. The CDR3 totals 12 residues. Germline assignment: CDR1 SNHLY and CDR2 FYNNEI. Here the CDR3 DNA reads TGTGCCAGCAGTTCCGACAGCCCTCCCCTCCACTTT. Its protein is CASSSDSPPLHF.

The chain links TRBV7-2 to TRBJ1-5; D not certain. The V gene lost 5 bases and the J gene lost 8 bases, with 13 bases spanning the gap. The CDR3 contains 13 residues. CDR1 is SGHTA, CDR2 FQGNSA, per germline. The CDR3 spells CASSAVTGEPQHF. In DNA form, the CDR3 reads TGTGCCAGCAGCGCCGTCACTGGGGAGCCCCAGCATTTT. Complete variable domain (other parts from reference TRBV7-2 and TRBJ1-5): GAGVSQSPSNKVTEKGKDVELRCDPISGHTALYWYRQSLGQGLEFLIYFQGNSAPDKSGLPSDRFSAERTGGSVSTLTIQRTQQEDSAVYLCASSAVTGEPQHFGDGTRLSIL.

This chain uses TRBV4-3 with TRBJ2-3, with 14 nucleotides matching TRBD2. J lost 6 bases, V lost 1 base, and 6 bases had no gene match. The CDR3 has 17 residues. CDR1 and CDR2 from the germline V gene are LGHNA and YSLEER. The CDR3 sequence is CASSQGLTSGGEDTQYF. The CDR3 coding sequence is TGCGCCAGCAGCCAAGGGTTGACTAGCGGGGGGGAGGATACGCAGTATTTT.

The rearrangement joins TRBV11-2 to TRBJ2-7; D ambiguous. Germline CDR1 reads SGHAT; CDR2 reads FQNNGV. The V gene lost 3 bases and the J gene lost 2 bases, with 8 bases spanning the gap. This CDR3 region has 13 residues. This CDR3 is CASSFGLAYEQYF. The CDR3 DNA sequence: TGTGCCAGCAGCTTCGGCTTAGCCTACGAGCAGTACTTC.

To note about this clone: Within the sample, other DNA sequences also encode this same CDR3. The chain links TRBV2 to TRBJ2-3; D is possibly TRBD1 (5 bases). This CDR3 has 13 amino acids. Germline CDR1 is SNHLY and CDR2 is FYNNEI. The V and J ends lost 3 bases and 6 bases respectively, with 10 bases between them. CDR3 protein: CASSDQGTDTQYF. The CDR3 coding sequence is TGTGCCAGCAGTGACCAGGGTACGGATACGCAGTATTTT.

The gene calls are TRBV4-3 and TRBJ2-6; tentatively, D is TRBD2 (6 bases). The V end lost 4 bases, the J end lost 4 bases, and 11 bases lay between the germline ends. This CDR3 contains 15 residues. Germline CDR1 and CDR2: LGHNA and YSLEER. The CDR3 sequence is CASSPRGTGANVLTF. The CDR3 nucleotides are TGCGCCAGCAGCCCGCGGGGTACGGGGGCCAACGTCCTGACTTTC.

The rearrangement uses TRBV11-3 and TRBJ2-5; D is ambiguous. This CDR3 is built from 13 residues. Trimming shortened V by 5 bases and J by 7 bases, and 14 bases separated the two germline ends. Germline values: CDR1 SGHNT, CDR2 YENEEA. The CDR3 loop is CASSPDTFGTQYF. CDR3 sequence (DNA): TGTGCCAGCAGCCCTGACACGTTCGGGACCCAGTACTTC.

The V call is TRBV3-1 (or the pseudogene TRBV3-2), the J call TRBJ2-7; a weak D match, TRBD1 (6 bases). CDR1 is LGHDT, CDR2 YNNKEL, per germline (reference sequence). Trimming took 0 bases from V and 3 from J, leaving 18 bases between them. The CDR3 is made up of 17 amino acids. The CDR3 DNA follows: TGTGCCAGCAGCCAAGATAACCACCGGGACATCTTCTACGAGCAGTACTTC. Its translation is CASSQDNHRDIFYEQYF.

This clone was counted a few times. The gene calls are TRBV7-3 and TRBJ2-1; D is possibly TRBD2 (6 bases). V was trimmed by 4 bases and J by 2 bases, leaving 15 bases between them. Germline values: CDR1 SGHTA, CDR2 FQGTGA. The length of the CDR3 is 16 residues. The CDR3 is CASSSNSGPTYNEQFF. As DNA, the CDR3 is TGTGCCAGCAGCTCGAATAGCGGACCGACCTACAATGAGCAGTTCTTC.

A note on this clone: This sample also contains other DNA sequences that code for the same CDR3. The chain joins TRBV19 to TRBJ2-2; the D is unclear. CDR1 and CDR2 from the germline V gene are LNHDA and SQIVND (reference sequence). V was shortened by 4 bases and J by 5 bases, with 5 bases between the two germline ends. The CDR3 is made up of 12 amino acids. CDR3 nucleotide sequence: TGTGCCAGTAGTACACCGACCGGGGAGCTGTTTTTT. Amino acids: CASSTPTGELFF.

The chain recombines TRBV7-3 with TRBJ2-2; D is ambiguous. Germline CDR1 SGHTA, CDR2 FQGTGA. The V end was cut by 1 base, the J end by 7 bases, with 7 bases between. The CDR3 length is 13 residues. CDR3 sequence: CASSLISNGELFF. The CDR3 DNA sequence: TGTGCCAGCAGCTTAATTAGTAACGGGGAGCTGTTTTTT.

The rearrangement uses TRBV27 and TRBJ2-2; D perhaps matches TRBD1 (5 bases). The CDR3 runs to 18 residues. The V and J ends lost 5 bases and 3 bases respectively, with 22 bases between them. CDR1 MNHEY and CDR2 SMNVEV come from the germline V gene (reference sequence). The CDR3 DNA is TGTGCCAGCAGTCTCCCTTCAGGGCTCGGTGGCGACACCGGGGAGCTGTTTTTT. Translated, it gives CASSLPSGLGGDTGELFF.

This sequence joins TRBV7-2 and TRBJ2-3, with D unresolved. Germline lookup yields CDR1 SGHTA and CDR2 FQGNSA. The CDR3 is made up of 13 amino acids. V was clipped by 1 base and J by 4 bases, with 6 bases between them. CDR3: CASSLEVSDTQYF. The CDR3 bases are TGTGCCAGCAGCTTAGAAGTTTCAGATACGCAGTATTTT.

The chain is built from TRBV2 and TRBJ2-7; 8 nucleotides align to TRBD1. Germline CDR1 reads SNHLY; CDR2 reads FYNNEI. V lost 6 bases and J lost 2; bases outside the gene matches: 6. There are 14 residues in the CDR3. CDR3 loop: CASRLGQGPYEQYF. The CDR3 region has the DNA TGTGCCAGCAGACTAGGACAGGGACCCTACGAGCAGTACTTC.

This chain uses TRBV12-3 or TRBV12-4 with TRBJ2-7, with 8 nucleotides matching TRBD1. This CDR3 spans 12 amino acids. With 5 bases clipped from V and 5 bases from J, the junction kept 2 bases outside the gene matches. CDR3 protein: CASSPTGDEQYF. In DNA, the CDR3 is TGTGCCAGCAGTCCGACAGGGGACGAGCAGTACTTC.

The count of this clone is one. V gene TRBV5-5 combines with J gene TRBJ2-5, with D unresolved. This CDR3 has 14 amino acids. Trimming removed 2 bases at V and 5 bases at J, with 13 bases between. Germline CDR1 and CDR2: SGHKS and YYEKEE (reference sequence). This chain's CDR3 is CASSFAVSWETQYF. The CDR3 DNA is TGTGCCAGCAGCTTCGCCGTGTCTTGGGAGACCCAGTACTTC.

J is TRBJ1-2 and V is TRBV14; D is ambiguous. Per the germline V gene, CDR1 is SGHDN and CDR2 is FVKESK. Trimming removed 0 bases from V and 8 bases from J, with 4 bases in between. This CDR3 comprises 11 residues. CDR3 nucleotides: TGTGCCAGCAGCCAAGAGGGCGGCTACACCTTC. Its translation: CASSQEGGYTF.

The rearrangement joins TRBV5-1 to TRBJ2-3; D might be TRBD2 (6 bases). The ends were cut back, 0 bases at V and 2 bases at J, with 13 bases in the middle. This CDR3 is built from 16 residues. Germline V gives CDR1 SGHRS, CDR2 YFSETQ. Here the CDR3 reads CASSLEYAGTTDTQYF. The CDR3 DNA reads TGCGCCAGCAGCTTGGAGTACGCGGGGACCACAGATACGCAGTATTTT.

The chain combines TRBV6-5 with TRBJ1-1; D may be TRBD1 (5 bases). Germline CDR1 is MNHEY and CDR2 is SVGAGI. V dropped 6 bases and J dropped 5 bases, with 16 bases sitting between them. CDR3 length: 14 amino acids. In DNA, the CDR3 is TGTGCCAGCAGGTTGAGGGGCGCCGAAACTGAAGCTTTCTTT. It specifies CASRLRGAETEAFF.

The chain recombines TRBV6-5 with TRBJ1-2; the D gene is possibly TRBD1 (6 bases). The CDR3 extends over 14 amino acids. V dropped 7 bases and J dropped 2 bases, with 14 bases sitting between them. The germline gives CDR1 MNHEY, CDR2 SVGAGI. The CDR3 bases are TGTGCCAGCACCCCTACAGGGCAGAACTATGGCTACACCTTC. Residues: CASTPTGQNYGYTF.

The chain carries TRBV28 and TRBJ2-5, with D uncertain. The ends were cut back, 1 base at V and 5 bases at J, with 20 bases in the middle. The CDR3 covers 17 residues. Germline assignment: CDR1 MDHEN and CDR2 SYDVKM. This chain's CDR3 is CASSLYGTLGFGETQYF. The CDR3 nucleotides are TGTGCCAGCAGTTTATATGGCACTCTGGGTTTCGGGGAGACCCAGTACTTC.

V and J are TRBV11-2 and TRBJ2-1; a weak D match, TRBD1 (6 bases). Germline CDR1 is SGHAT and CDR2 is FQNNGV. Between the trimmed V and J ends, which lost 0 bases and 16 bases, there was a span of 19 bases. The CDR3 is made up of 14 amino acids. The DNA for the CDR3 is TGTGCCAGCAGCTTAGAAGGGGGATCAAGTCCGGGTTTCTTC. This gives the protein CASSLEGGSSPGFF. Full variable domain (missing parts from reference TRBV11-2 and TRBJ2-1): EAGVAQSPRYKIIEKRQSVAFWCNPISGHATLYWYQQILGQGPKLLIQFQNNGVVDDSQLPKDRFSAERLKGVDSTLKIQPAKLEDSAVYLCASSLEGGSSPGFFGPGTRLTVL.

This chain joins TRBV5-4 and TRBJ2-3; D call uncertain. The CDR3 is 13 residues long. V gave up 4 bases and J gave up 0 bases, with 6 bases separating them. In germline, CDR1 is SGHNT, CDR2 YYREEE (reference sequence). CDR3 bases: TGTGCCAGCAGCCTGAGGAGCACAGATACGCAGTATTTT. Residues: CASSLRSTDTQYF. Combining the CDR3 with reference TRBV5-4 and TRBJ2-3 gives the whole variable domain ETGVTQSPTHLIKTRGQQVTLRCSSQSGHNTVSWYQQALGQGPQFIFQYYREEENGRGNFPPRFSGLQFPNYSSELNVNALELDDSALYLCASSLRSTDTQYFGPGTRLTVL.

The gene calls are TRBV19 and TRBJ1-2; D might be TRBD1 (5 bases). Trimming left V 3 bases short and J 6 bases short, with 8 bases between. The CDR3 is made up of 12 amino acids. Germline V gene sequence: CDR1 LNHDA, CDR2 SQIVND (reference sequence). The CDR3 nucleotides are TGTGCCAGTAGTATTGAGGGGAATGGCTACACCTTC. Translated: CASSIEGNGYTF.

The chain has TRBV18 and TRBJ2-2; D is perhaps TRBD2 (6 bases). Germline assignment: CDR1 KGHSH and CDR2 LQKENI. Trimming removed 3 bases at V and 3 bases at J, with 8 bases between. The length of the CDR3 is 14 residues. The CDR3 nucleotides are TGTGCCAGCTCACCTTTAGCGGACACCGGGGAGCTGTTTTTT. Translating gives CASSPLADTGELFF. The full variable domain, its missing parts supplied by reference TRBV18 and TRBJ2-2, is NAGVMQNPRHLVRRRGQEARLRCSPMKGHSHVYWYRQLPEEGLKFMVYLQKENIIDESGMPKERFSAEFPKEGPSILRIQQVVRGDSAAYFCASSPLADTGELFFGEGSRLTVL.

This clone appeared once. The chain uses TRBV6-5 and TRBJ1-1; D is unresolved. Per germline, CDR1 MNHEY and CDR2 SVGAGI. CDR3 length: 13 residues. V gave up 5 bases and J gave up 1 base, with 8 bases separating them. CDR3 nucleotides: TGTGCCAGCAGTCCTCAGGAGAACACTGAAGCTTTCTTT. Residues: CASSPQENTEAFF.

Concerning this clone itself: In the same sample, other DNA sequences code for this CDR3. The V gene is TRBV27, the J gene TRBJ1-6, with TRBD1 as a possible D gene (5 bases). The CDR3 is 14 residues long. Germline CDR1 is MNHEY and CDR2 is SMNVEV (reference sequence). V lost 3 bases to trimming and J lost 4 bases, with 7 bases between them. CDR3 in DNA: TGTGCCAGCAGTTTGAGACAGTATAATTCACCCCTCCACTTT. Translation gives CASSLRQYNSPLHF.

V gene TRBV19 combines with J gene TRBJ2-1, with 9 nucleotides matching TRBD2. Germline V CDR1 and CDR2: LNHDA, SQIVND (reference sequence). The CDR3 totals 15 residues. V shed 5 bases, J shed 7 bases, and the junction held 9 bases outside the gene matches. The CDR3 loop is CASSPLAGYGNEQFF. The CDR3 DNA sequence: TGTGCCAGTAGTCCGCTAGCGGGGTACGGGAATGAGCAGTTCTTC.

This clone was seen a handful of times. The chain has TRBV5-5 and TRBJ1-5, with 7 bases lining up with TRBD1. CDR1 and CDR2 from the germline V gene are SGHKS and YYEKEE (reference sequence). This CDR3 comprises 16 residues. After removal of 2 bases from V and 1 base from J, the junction contained 6 bases not matched to a gene. The CDR3 region has the DNA TGTGCCAGCAGCTTCACGACAGGGCGGAGCAATCAGCCCCAGCATTTT. Translated: CASSFTTGRSNQPQHF.